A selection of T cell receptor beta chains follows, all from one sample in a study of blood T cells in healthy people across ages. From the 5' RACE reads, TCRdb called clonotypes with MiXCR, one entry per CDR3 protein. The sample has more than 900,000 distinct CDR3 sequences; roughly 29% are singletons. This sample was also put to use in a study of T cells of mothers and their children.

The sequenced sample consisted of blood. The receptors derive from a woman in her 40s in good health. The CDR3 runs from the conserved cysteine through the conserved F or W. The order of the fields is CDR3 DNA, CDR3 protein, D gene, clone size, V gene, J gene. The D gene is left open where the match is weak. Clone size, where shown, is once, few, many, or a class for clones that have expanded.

TGCGCCAGCAGCTTGGCCCCGGGGGCAAAAGAGACCCAGTACTTC,CASSLAPGAKETQYF,.,.,TRBV5-1,TRBJ2-5
TGTGCCAGCAGCTTAGGGTACACGAACACTGAAGCTTTCTTT,CASSLGYTNTEAFF,.,.,TRBV7-9,TRBJ1-1
TGCAGCGTCCGGACGGCCAACTATGGCTACACCTTC,CSVRTANYGYTF,.,.,TRBV29-1,TRBJ1-2
TGCGCCAGCAGCTTGTCGACTAGCAGGGGCACAGATACGCAGTATTTT,CASSLSTSRGTDTQYF,TRBD2,many,TRBV5-1,TRBJ2-3
TGTGCCAGCAGACCTTGGCAGGACTCCTACAATGAGCAGTTCTTC,CASRPWQDSYNEQFF,.,few,TRBV28,TRBJ2-1
TGTGCCAGCAGTGAGAGGGCAGGGGAGGGCCAAGAGACCCAGTACTTC,CASSERAGEGQETQYF,.,many,TRBV25-1,TRBJ2-5
TGCAGTGCTAGAGATAGGCAGAGCAATCAGCCCCAGCATTTT,CSARDRQSNQPQHF,.,few,TRBV20-1,TRBJ1-5
TGTGCCAGCAGTTTACAGGGGGACCTGAACACTGAAGCTTTCTTT,CASSLQGDLNTEAFF,TRBD1,once,TRBV27,TRBJ1-1
TGCAGCGTTGTCCGGCAGAGCTACACTGAAGCTTTCTTT,CSVVRQSYTEAFF,.,.,TRBV29-1,TRBJ1-1
TGTGCCAGCAGCTTTGGCGCGGGGGGGCATACGCAGTATTTT,CASSFGAGGHTQYF,TRBD2,.,TRBV7-8,TRBJ2-3
TGTGCCAGCAGCTTAGATCCCGACTGCGAGCAGTACTTC,CASSLDPDCEQYF,.,few,TRBV11-3,TRBJ2-7
TGCGCCAGCAGCCAACTTCCCACCACCGAGCAGTACTTC,CASSQLPTTEQYF,.,few,TRBV4-1,TRBJ2-7
TGTGCCAGCAGCTTAGCGGGACAGACCGAGCAGTACTTC,CASSLAGQTEQYF,TRBD1,few,TRBV7-2,TRBJ2-7
TGCGCCAGCAGAAGGGGATCAGAGACCCAGTACTTC,CASRRGSETQYF,.,.,TRBV5-1,TRBJ2-5
TGCGTCAGCAGCTTAAATTCCGCGGGGGGGGCTTGGGATACGCAGTATTTT,CVSSLNSAGGAWDTQYF,TRBD2,.,TRBV5-1,TRBJ2-3
TGCGCCAGCAGCCAAGATTCGGGGATACCGTCCAGTCGCCAGCATTTT,CASSQDSGIPSSRQHF,.,.,TRBV4-3,TRBJ1-5
TGTGCCAGCAGCCAGGAGCCAGCGGGGGCCCGTGGGGTGCAGTACTTC,CASSQEPAGARGVQYF,TRBD2,.,TRBV7-9,TRBJ2-5
TGTGCCAGCTCATTCGGGACAGGCCGCTCCTACGAGCAGTACTTC,CASSFGTGRSYEQYF,TRBD1,.,TRBV18,TRBJ2-7
TGTGCCTCACCGGGCCGAAACAGGGAGTACGAGCAGTACTTC,CASPGRNREYEQYF,.,few,TRBV13,TRBJ2-7
TGTGCCAGCAGCTTCACTAGCGGGGGGGCCCGGGAGACCCAGTACTTC,CASSFTSGGARETQYF,TRBD2,.,TRBV7-2,TRBJ2-5
TGCGCCAGCAGTGATTGGGAGAACACTGAAGCTTTCTTT,CASSDWENTEAFF,.,many,TRBV10-2,TRBJ1-1
TGTGCCAGCAGCTTGGAAGGGACAGGGATCACCGGGGAGCTGTTTTTT,CASSLEGTGITGELFF,TRBD1,.,TRBV7-8,TRBJ2-2
TGTGCCTGGAGTGGGCAAGGGGGCCATGAGCAGTTCTTC,CAWSGQGGHEQFF,TRBD1,many,TRBV30,TRBJ2-1
TGCAGTGCTTACCCGGGCCGTGCCACAGATACGCAGTATTTT,CSAYPGRATDTQYF,.,few,TRBV20-1,TRBJ2-3
TGTGCCAGCAGCTCATCATGTCTAGGCACCACCTATGGCTACACCTTC,CASSSSCLGTTYGYTF,.,.,TRBV7-9,TRBJ1-2
TGTGCCAGCAGCCCCAGTTTATTCGGACAGGCGGCAGCCCGCGCCAATCAGCCCCAGCATTTT,CASSPSLFGQAAARANQPQHF,TRBD1,few,TRBV27,TRBJ1-5
TGTGCCAGCCCCCCGGGACGGGCCAACGTCCTGACTTTC,CASPPGRANVLTF,.,.,TRBV28,TRBJ2-6
TGTGCCAGCAGTGGAACAGGGGGCCTAGGGACCTACAATGAGCAGTACTTC,CASSGTGGLGTYNEQYF,TRBD1,few,TRBV6-2/TRBV6-3,TRBJ2-4
TGTGCCAGCAGCCATTCGACAGGGGGACGGAACTATGGCTACACCTTC,CASSHSTGGRNYGYTF,TRBD1,many,TRBV3-1,TRBJ1-2
TGTGCCAGCAGCCCATCTAGAAATGTTGATGAGCAGTACTTC,CASSPSRNVDEQYF,.,once,TRBV7-9,TRBJ2-5
TGCGCCAGCAGCCGCCGGGACAGTTATAATGAAAAACTGTTTTTT,CASSRRDSYNEKLFF,TRBD1,few,TRBV5-1,TRBJ1-4
TGCGCCAGCAGCTTGGCGACAGGGGGGTACTATGGCTACACCTTC,CASSLATGGYYGYTF,TRBD1,few,TRBV5-1,TRBJ1-2
TGTGCCAGCAACAAGGAGGGGTTCAACATTCAGTACTTC,CASNKEGFNIQYF,.,few,TRBV28,TRBJ2-4
TGTGCCAGCTCGACAGGGGACCGATACGAGCAGTACTTC,CASSTGDRYEQYF,TRBD1,many,TRBV12-3/TRBV12-4,TRBJ2-7
TGTGCCAGCAGCTTAGACAGGGTCATGAACACTGAAGCTTCCTTT,CASSLDRVMNTEASF,.,.,TRBV7-8,TRBJ1-1
TGTGCCACCAGCAGGGAGACTAGCGTCGGAACAGATACGCAGTATTTT,CATSRETSVGTDTQYF,TRBD2,few,TRBV15,TRBJ2-3
TGTGCCAGCAGCTTAATCAGTGGACCCCTCCACTTT,CASSLISGPLHF,.,few,TRBV7-2,TRBJ1-6
TGTGCCAGCAGCAAGTCCGATGATACAGGGAACACTACGCAGTATTTT,CASSKSDDTGNTTQYF,.,.,TRBV21-1,TRBJ2-3
TGTGCTAGCAGGCCAGACAGGGTCGCGGCGTACCAAGAGACCCAGTACTTC,CASRPDRVAAYQETQYF,TRBD1,.,TRBV5-6,TRBJ2-5
TGCGCCAGCAGCTTGGGCCCCTCTGACGGAGACACTGAAGCTTTCTTT,CASSLGPSDGDTEAFF,.,.,TRBV5-1,TRBJ1-1
TGTGCCAGCAGCTTATACCTTGCAGATACGCAGTATTTT,CASSLYLADTQYF,.,few,TRBV11-3,TRBJ2-3
TGCAGTGCCCCGGGGGGGGACACTGAAGCTTTCTTT,CSAPGGDTEAFF,.,.,TRBV20-1,TRBJ1-1
TGTGCCACCAGCAGCGGGCCAGGGGGAATTGACGAGCAGTACTTC,CATSSGPGGIDEQYF,TRBD1,many,TRBV15,TRBJ2-7
TGTGCCAGCAGCTTTGGGCTCAATGAGCAGTTCTTC,CASSFGLNEQFF,.,.,TRBV7-2,TRBJ2-1
TGCGCCAGCAGCTCGATCGGGAGGGGAGGACAAGAGACCCAGTACTTC,CASSSIGRGGQETQYF,TRBD2,many,TRBV5-1,TRBJ2-5
TGCGCCAGCAGCCAAGATCGGGTCGGGGGCACTGAAGCTTTCTTT,CASSQDRVGGTEAFF,.,.,TRBV4-1,TRBJ1-1
TGTGCCAGCGGACAGGGTTACGAGCAGTACTTC,CASGQGYEQYF,TRBD1,many,TRBV28,TRBJ2-7
TGTGCCAGCAGTTACCTTGGGGGTGGAGGATACAATGAGCAGTACTTC,CASSYLGGGGYNEQYF,.,.,TRBV6-5,TRBJ2-7
TGTGCCAGCACCCCGGACAGGGGATATGCTAACTATGGCTACACCTTC,CASTPDRGYANYGYTF,TRBD1,.,TRBV7-2,TRBJ1-2